The next 30 T cell receptor beta chains were all read from a single sample in a study of shared T cell receptors in the human thymus. The table came from immunoSEQ multiplex PCR; TCRdb's copy has only in-frame clones and leaves some out. This table has 650,000 to 950,000 clones, approximately 85% appearing once. This sample also belongs to another study, concerning human thymus T cells.

Sequenced material: thymocytes. All receptors come from a girl less than two years old with a congenital heart defect.

The gene calls are TRBV5-4 and TRBJ1-2; D is possibly TRBD1 (6 bases). The CDR3 runs 15 residues. CDR1 and CDR2 (germline): SGHNT, YYREEE (reference sequence). V lost 2 bases to trimming and J lost 3 bases, with 14 bases between them. CDR3 bases: TGTGCCAGCAGCTTTGCGAGGGACAAGGACTATGGCTACACCTTC. Encoded protein: CASSFARDKDYGYTF.

V gene TRBV9 combines with J gene TRBJ2-1; 7 bases are shared with TRBD1. The CDR3 sequence is 14 residues long. CDR1 and CDR2 (germline): SGDLS, YYNGEE. Trimming cost V 4 bases and J 8 bases; bases outside gene matches: 9. DNA of the CDR3: TGTGCCAGCAGCCGGCAGAACAGGGGACATGAGCAGTTCTTC. This codes for CASSRQNRGHEQFF.

The V call is TRBV5-1, the J call TRBJ1-2; D unresolved. CDR3 size: 15 residues. The germline V gene encodes CDR1 SGHRS and CDR2 YFSETQ. Between the trimmed V and J ends, which lost 1 base and 8 bases, there was a span of 18 bases. CDR3 DNA sequence: TGCGCCAGCAGCTTGCAATCTGGGGAGAAAGAAGGCTACACCTTC. As protein: CASSLQSGEKEGYTF.

In DNA form, the CDR3 reads TGCGCCAGCATGGGGGGGCAGATGACCTCCTACGAGCAGTACTTC. Its translation: CASMGGQMTSYEQYF. The V call is TRBV10-2, the J call TRBJ2-7, with TRBD2 as a possible D gene (7 bases). CDR3 size: 15 residues. The germline gives CDR1 WSHSY, CDR2 SAAADI. Trimming took off 7 bases at V and 0 bases at J, with 16 bases between the two ends.

The rearrangement links TRBV27 to TRBJ2-1; 11 bases align to TRBD2. Germline V gene data show CDR1 as MNHEY and CDR2 as SMNVEV (reference sequence). The CDR3 totals 21 residues. The V segment lost 2 bases and the J segment 8 bases; nucleotides outside the gene matches: 23. The DNA of the CDR3 is TGTGCCAGCAGTTTAGGACTCCTTAGCGGGGGGGCCCGAGGGGAGGTCGATGAGCAGTTCTTC. It translates to CASSLGLLSGGARGEVDEQFF.

The chain combines TRBV15 with TRBJ1-6; TRBD1 might be the D (5 bases). The CDR3 runs to 15 residues. The germline gives CDR1 LNHNV, CDR2 YYDKDF (reference sequence). V was cut by 0 bases and J by 7 bases, with 10 bases left in between. The CDR3 DNA follows: TGTGCCACCAGCAGAGAGGGGGGGTGGAATTCACCCCTCCACTTT. Translating it yields CATSREGGWNSPLHF.

The rearrangement uses TRBV9 and TRBJ1-1; perhaps TRBD1 as D (6 bases). The V end was cut by 4 bases, the J end by 1 base, with 20 bases between. This CDR3 has 17 residues. Germline assignment: CDR1 SGDLS and CDR2 YYNGEE. CDR3 protein: CASSTTGLSSSNTEAFF. The CDR3 coding sequence is TGTGCCAGCAGCACTACAGGGTTGAGTTCGTCGAACACTGAAGCTTTCTTT.

The rearrangement uses TRBV7-8 and TRBJ1-4, with D possibly TRBD1 on 5 matching bases. Germline V gives CDR1 SGHVS, CDR2 FQNEAQ. The V end lost 0 bases, the J end lost 0 bases, and 11 bases lay between the germline ends. The CDR3 has 17 residues. This chain's CDR3 is CASSLADSLTTNEKLFF. CDR3 coding DNA: TGTGCCAGCAGCTTAGCAGACAGCCTTACAACTAATGAAAAACTGTTTTTT.

The chain combines TRBV9 with TRBJ2-2; D not resolved. The CDR3 runs to 14 residues. The V end was cut by 2 bases, the J end by 1 base, with 6 bases between. From germline, CDR1 is SGDLS and CDR2 YYNGEE. Written as DNA, the CDR3 is TGTGCCAGCAGCGTCCGACAGAACACCGGGGAGCTGTTTTTT. Its translation is CASSVRQNTGELFF.

This chain joins TRBV27 and TRBJ2-1, with D perhaps matching TRBD1 (5 bases). From germline, CDR1 is MNHEY and CDR2 SMNVEV (reference sequence). The CDR3 runs 15 residues. Trimming took off 6 bases at V and 5 bases at J, with 17 bases between the two ends. CDR3 amino acids: CASRPALPGNNEQFF. The DNA for the CDR3 is TGTGCCAGCAGACCAGCTCTCCCAGGGAACAATGAGCAGTTCTTC.

This chain joins TRBV21-1 and TRBJ1-2; the DNA was not used to check the table's D call, TRBD1. TRBV21-1 is assigned pseudogene status. This CDR3 is built from 13 residues. CDR3 nucleotides: TGTGCCAGCAGCAAAGTTCAGTGCTATGGCTACACCTTC. Translation: CASSKVQCYGYTF.

The chain links TRBV6-1 to TRBJ1-2, with TRBD1 matching over 7 bases. The CDR3 is 14 residues long. Germline loops: CDR1 MNHNS, CDR2 SASEGT. The V segment lost 4 bases and the J segment 10 bases; nucleotides outside the gene matches: 12. In nucleotides, the CDR3 is TGTGCCAGCAGTGGCAAACAGGGGCTGAGGGTCTACACCTTC. Encoded protein: CASSGKQGLRVYTF.

The chain links TRBV7-8 to TRBJ1-5, with D possibly matching TRBD1 (5 bases). Deletions cut 1 base from V and 2 bases from J, with 15 bases between. CDR3 length: 17 amino acids. Germline V gene sequence: CDR1 SGHVS, CDR2 FQNEAQ. The CDR3 bases are TGTGCCAGCAGCTTAGTCCCCAGGGCCGGAGGCAATCAGCCCCAGCATTTT. Protein: CASSLVPRAGGNQPQHF.

This chain links TRBV6-5 with TRBJ2-4; 8 bases map to TRBD1. Germline CDR1 is MNHEY and CDR2 is SVGAGI. The junction had 16 bases not matched to a gene; V was cut back by 6 bases and J by 12 bases. There are 15 residues in the CDR3. For the CDR3, the DNA is TGTGCCAGCAGCCCGGACAGGGCGTTTGATGGGACTCAGTACTTC. Its translation: CASSPDRAFDGTQYF.

The chain uses TRBV7-2 and TRBJ2-7; the D gene is possibly TRBD1 (5 bases). V lost 1 base, J lost 3 bases, and 16 bases lay in between. This CDR3 is 16 amino acids long. Germline V CDR1 and CDR2: SGHTA, FQGNSA. The CDR3 sequence: CASSLVSGQPLYEQYF. The CDR3, as DNA: TGTGCCAGCAGCTTAGTTTCAGGGCAGCCCCTCTACGAGCAGTACTTC.

This chain joins TRBV9 and TRBJ1-5, with D perhaps matching TRBD1 (5 bases). V lost 6 bases and J lost 9, with 34 bases in between. Looked up from germline, CDR1 is SGDLS and CDR2 is YYNGEE. The CDR3 loop spans 19 amino acids. Written as DNA, the CDR3 is TGTGCCAGCACCCGAGGAAGCCACAGAGACAGTCCCAATCAAGGGCCCCAGCATTTT. It yields the protein CASTRGSHRDSPNQGPQHF. The variable domain in full, completed from reference TRBV9 and TRBJ1-5, reads DSGVTQTPKHLITATGQRVTLRCSPRSGDLSVYWYQQSLDQGLQFLIQYYNGEERAKGNILERFSAQQFPDLHSELNLSSLELGDSALYFCASTRGSHRDSPNQGPQHFGDGTRLSIL.

This clone was seen only once. V usage is TRBV27 and J usage is TRBJ1-1, with TRBD1 identical over 9 bases. Germline values: CDR1 MNHEY, CDR2 SMNVEV (reference sequence). The CDR3 length is 18 residues. V was pared by 6 bases and J by 1 base, with 15 bases of the junction left unmatched. Here the CDR3 reads CASRVGFSGTGTNTEAFF. The CDR3 DNA reads as TGTGCCAGCAGAGTCGGATTCTCCGGGACAGGGACGAACACTGAAGCTTTCTTT.

This chain uses TRBV15 with TRBJ1-1; D unclear. This CDR3 has 13 amino acids. V was shortened by 0 bases and J by 9 bases, with 11 bases between the two germline ends. The V gene's germline CDR1 is LNHNV and CDR2 YYDKDF (reference sequence). CDR3 amino acids: CATSRDLWRKAFF. The CDR3 bases are TGTGCCACCAGCAGAGATCTGTGGCGGAAAGCTTTCTTT. Variable domain in full (rest from reference TRBV15 and TRBJ1-1): DAMVIQNPRYQVTQFGKPVTLSCSQTLNHNVMYWYQQKSSQAPKLLFHYYDKDFNNEADTPDNFQSRRPNTSFCFLDIRSPGLGDTAMYLCATSRDLWRKAFFGQGTRLTVV.

The V and J genes are TRBV30 and TRBJ1-5, with D possibly being TRBD1 (6 bases). CDR1 is GTSNPN, CDR2 SVGIG, per germline (reference sequence). V lost 3 bases and J 1 base, leaving 7 bases between the germline ends. The CDR3 has 13 amino acids. The CDR3 protein is CAWRDSSNQPQHF. In DNA form, the CDR3 reads TGTGCCTGGAGGGACAGCAGCAATCAGCCCCAGCATTTT. The whole variable domain, filled in from reference TRBV30 and TRBJ1-5, reads SQTIHQWPATLVQPVGSPLSLECTVEGTSNPNLYWYRQAAGRGLQLLFYSVGIGQISSEVPQNLSASRPQDRQFILSSKKLLLSDSGFYLCAWRDSSNQPQHFGDGTRLSIL.

The chain joins TRBV7-2 to TRBJ1-5; D unclear. Germline V gene data show CDR1 as SGHTA and CDR2 as FQGNSA. The CDR3 is 16 residues long. Trimming left V 5 bases short and J 5 bases short, with 19 bases between. The CDR3 protein is CASSQGGNRADQPQHF. The CDR3, as DNA: TGTGCCAGCAGCCAAGGAGGGAATAGGGCGGATCAGCCCCAGCATTTT.

J is TRBJ2-2 and V is TRBV18, with D possibly matching TRBD1 (6 bases). The V gene lost 1 base and the J gene lost 0 bases, with 15 bases spanning the gap. CDR1 and CDR2 (germline): KGHSH, LQKENI. This CDR3 contains 18 residues. CDR3 in amino acids: CASSPQIGTTTNTGELFF. CDR3 nucleotides: TGTGCCAGCTCACCACAGATCGGGACAACTACGAACACCGGGGAGCTGTTTTTT.

This clone is a singleton in its sample. V is TRBV25-1 and J is TRBJ2-5; TRBD1 agrees at 10 bases. Germline V gene data show CDR1 as MGHDK and CDR2 as SYGVNS. The trim removed 3 bases at V and 3 bases at J, leaving 4 bases unmatched. The CDR3 runs to 15 residues. DNA for the CDR3: TGTGCCAGCAGTGATTCCGGGACAGGGGAAGAGACCCAGTACTTC. It encodes CASSDSGTGEETQYF.

This chain connects TRBV7-3 to TRBJ2-1; 7 positions match TRBD2. CDR3 size: 13 residues. Germline loops: CDR1 SGHTA, CDR2 FQGTGA. Losses at the gene ends were 5 bases for V and 8 bases for J; bases not matched to a gene: 6. The CDR3, as DNA: TGTGCCAGCAGCGGGGAGGGGCGCGATGAGCAGTTCTTC. It encodes CASSGEGRDEQFF.

V is TRBV5-1 and J is TRBJ2-5; tentative D call: TRBD1 (6 bases). Germline assignment: CDR1 SGHRS and CDR2 YFSETQ. Trimming pared 2 bases from V and 1 base from J, leaving 9 bases between. The CDR3 extends over 14 amino acids. The DNA for the CDR3 is TGCGCCAGCAGCTTCGGACAGCTCCAAGAGACCCAGTACTTC. It codes for CASSFGQLQETQYF.

This chain links TRBV6-5 with TRBJ1-4; maybe TRBD1 (6 bases). The germline V gene encodes CDR1 MNHEY and CDR2 SVGAGI. The V end was cut by 5 bases, the J end by 7 bases, with 14 bases between. This CDR3 region has 14 residues. CDR3 nucleotides: TGTGCCAGCAGTATTTCGGACAGAGGTGAAAAACTGTTTTTT. The encoded protein is CASSISDRGEKLFF.

V usage is TRBV10-2 and J usage is TRBJ1-1; D uncertain. The V gene lost 4 bases and the J gene lost 0 bases, with 12 bases spanning the gap. The CDR3 totals 15 residues. The germline gives CDR1 WSHSY, CDR2 SAAADI. The CDR3 coding sequence is TGCGCCAGCAGTGGGGCGGGAGGCATGAACACTGAAGCTTTCTTT. Translation gives CASSGAGGMNTEAFF.

J is TRBJ2-7 and V is TRBV7-9; no reliable D call. CDR3 length: 15 residues. The germline gives CDR1 SEHNR, CDR2 FQNEAQ (reference sequence). V lost 4 bases and J 0 bases, leaving 13 bases between the germline ends. The chain's CDR3 is CASSSTRYPSYEQYF. The CDR3 DNA follows: TGTGCCAGCAGCTCCACCAGGTACCCCTCCTACGAGCAGTACTTC.

V gene TRBV6-5 combines with J gene TRBJ1-2; no clear D. The CDR3 is made up of 11 amino acids. Germline CDR1 is MNHEY and CDR2 is SVGAGI. Trimming stripped 2 bases from V and 8 bases from J, with 6 bases between. The CDR3 loop is CASSYARGYTF. In nucleotides, the CDR3 is TGTGCCAGCAGTTACGCTCGGGGCTACACCTTC.

V gene TRBV28 combines with J gene TRBJ1-5; 10 nucleotides align to TRBD1. Germline lookup yields CDR1 MDHEN and CDR2 SYDVKM. The CDR3 is 14 residues long. The CDR3: CACRDRGNNQPQHF. In nucleotides, the CDR3 is TGTGCGTGTCGGGACAGGGGAAACAATCAGCCCCAGCATTTT. The whole variable domain, filled in from reference TRBV28 and TRBJ1-5, reads DVKVTQSSRYLVKRTGEKVFLECVQDMDHENMFWYRQDPGLGLRLIYFSYDVKMKEKGDIPEGYSVSREKKERFSLILESASTNQTSMYLCACRDRGNNQPQHFGDGTRLSIL.

The V and J genes are TRBV7-9 and TRBJ2-7; maybe TRBD1 (6 bases). Trimming cost V 2 bases and J 2 bases, with 22 bases left between them. The CDR3 runs 18 residues. Germline V lookup: CDR1 SEHNR, CDR2 FQNEAQ (reference sequence). The CDR3 sequence is CASSLISGAPTYTYEQYF. CDR3 nucleotides: TGTGCCAGCAGCTTAATTTCAGGGGCTCCCACGTATACCTACGAGCAGTACTTC. Full variable domain (outside the CDR3, taken from reference TRBV7-9 and TRBJ2-7): DTGVSQNPRHKITKRGQNVTFRCDPISEHNRLYWYRQTLGQGPEFLTYFQNEAQLEKSRLLSDRFSAERPKGSFSTLEIQRTEQGDSAMYLCASSLISGAPTYTYEQYFGPGTRLTVT.